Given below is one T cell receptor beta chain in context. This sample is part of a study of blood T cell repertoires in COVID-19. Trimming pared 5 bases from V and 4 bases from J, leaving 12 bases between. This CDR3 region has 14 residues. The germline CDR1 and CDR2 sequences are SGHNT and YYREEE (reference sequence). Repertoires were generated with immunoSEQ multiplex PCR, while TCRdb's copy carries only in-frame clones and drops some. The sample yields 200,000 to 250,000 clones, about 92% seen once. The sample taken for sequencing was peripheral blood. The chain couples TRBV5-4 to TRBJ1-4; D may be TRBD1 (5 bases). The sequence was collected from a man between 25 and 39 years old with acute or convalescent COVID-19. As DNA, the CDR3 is TGTGCCAGCAGGGACGGGGGTGGTAATGAAAAACTGTTTTTT. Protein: CASRDGGGNEKLFF. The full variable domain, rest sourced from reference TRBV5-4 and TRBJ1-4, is ETGVTQSPTHLIKTRGQQVTLRCSSQSGHNTVSWYQQALGQGPQFIFQYYREEENGRGNFPPRFSGLQFPNYSSELNVNALELDDSALYLCASRDGGGNEKLFFGSGTQLSVL.